Below, 30 T cell receptor beta chains from the same sample are listed, as sequenced in a study of T cells in localized non-small cell lung cancer. The table came from immunoSEQ multiplex PCR; TCRdb's copy has only in-frame clones and leaves some out. The sample lists approximately 2,600 clones, over 25% occurring once. The sample here was lung tumor tissue, taken before any cancer treatment. These receptor sequences come from a male donor at least 60 years old with stage I lung adenocarcinoma.

The V call is TRBV29-1, the J call TRBJ2-1; D gene unclear. The CDR3 length is 18 residues. Germline loops: CDR1 SQVTM, CDR2 ANQGSEA. The V and J ends lost 4 bases and 2 bases respectively, with 24 bases between them. CDR3 amino acids: CSVAGSSYPKPPYNEQFF. The CDR3 nucleotides read TGCAGCGTTGCGGGTTCCTCGTATCCGAAGCCCCCCTACAATGAGCAGTTCTTC.

The chain carries TRBV6-8 and TRBJ2-3, with D maybe TRBD1 (6 bases). V was clipped by 5 bases and J by 1 base, with 13 bases between them. The CDR3 runs to 15 residues. Germline CDR1 reads MNHGY; CDR2 reads SAAAGT. CDR3: CASSNDRRRTDTQYF. CDR3 coding DNA: TGTGCCAGCAGTAACGACAGGCGGCGCACAGATACGCAGTATTTT.

The gene calls are TRBV6-8 and TRBJ2-4; D is undetermined. The CDR3 totals 16 residues. The germline V gene encodes CDR1 MNHGY and CDR2 SAAAGT. Trimming took off 5 bases at V and 0 bases at J, with 14 bases between the two ends. The CDR3 DNA follows: TGTGCCAGCAGTAACGGTCTATCCCTAGCCAAAAACATTCAGTACTTC. Amino acid sequence: CASSNGLSLAKNIQYF.

This clone was observed a few times. This chain uses TRBV5-1 with TRBJ1-6; 9 bases are shared with TRBD1. The CDR3 loop spans 16 amino acids. V trimming: 0 bases; J trimming: 10 bases; junction bases outside the gene matches: 8. Germline loops: CDR1 SGHRS, CDR2 YFSETQ. Here the CDR3 DNA reads TGCGCCAGCAGCTTGGCAGGACAGGGACAGGGCTCACCCCTCCACTTT. Translating gives CASSLAGQGQGSPLHF. The full variable domain, with the rest looked up from reference TRBV5-1 and TRBJ1-6, is KAGVTQTPRYLIKTRGQQVTLSCSPISGHRSVSWYQQTPGQGLQFLFEYFSETQRNKGNFPGRFSGRQFSNSRSEMNVSTLELGDSALYLCASSLAGQGQGSPLHFGNGTRLTVT.

The chain recombines TRBV10-3 with TRBJ2-5; 7 nucleotides match TRBD2. CDR3 size: 16 residues. Germline values: CDR1 ENHRY, CDR2 SYGVKD. V dropped 6 bases and J dropped 3; count of bases not matched to a gene: 13. This CDR3 is CAIRNGKGSGEETQYF. In nucleotides, the CDR3 is TGTGCCATCAGGAACGGTAAAGGGAGCGGGGAAGAGACCCAGTACTTC.

The gene calls are TRBV29-1 and TRBJ1-2; no clear D gene. Germline V lookup: CDR1 SQVTM, CDR2 ANQGSEA. V shed 3 bases and J shed 0 bases, with 11 bases lying between them. This CDR3 comprises 14 residues. The CDR3 spells CSVEEQPPNYGYTF. CDR3 in DNA: TGCAGCGTTGAGGAACAGCCCCCTAACTATGGCTACACCTTC.

This clone was found a few times. CDR3 amino acids: CASSSPGANTEAFF. The CDR3 bases are TGTGCCAGCAGCTCCCCTGGGGCGAACACTGAAGCTTTCTTT. This chain joins TRBV11-3 and TRBJ1-1, with D tentatively TRBD1 (5 bases). Germline V CDR1 and CDR2: SGHNT, YENEEA. The CDR3 is made up of 14 amino acids. V lost 4 bases and J 1 base, leaving 10 bases between the germline ends.

This clone is categorized as medium-sized. The chain has TRBV6-8 and TRBJ1-6, with a possible D match to TRBD1 (5 bases). Trimming shortened V by 8 bases and J by 6 bases, and 14 bases separated the two germline ends. The CDR3 contains 14 residues. The germline gives CDR1 MNHGY, CDR2 SAAAGT. For the CDR3, the DNA is TGTGCCAGCGGGGCGGGGCCGCCTAATTCACCCCTCCACTTT. Translation gives CASGAGPPNSPLHF.

This chain joins TRBV4-1 and TRBJ2-1, with TRBD2 matching 8 bases. Germline V gene sequence: CDR1 MGHRA, CDR2 YSYEKL. J lost 4 bases, V lost 1 base, and 6 bases had no gene match. The CDR3 extends over 16 amino acids. This chain's CDR3 is CASSQGTGTRYNEQFF. CDR3 sequence (DNA): TGCGCCAGCAGCCAAGGGACCGGGACTAGGTACAATGAGCAGTTCTTC.

The chain uses TRBV19 and TRBJ2-5, with D unclear. This CDR3 is built from 14 residues. Germline assignment: CDR1 LNHDA and CDR2 SQIVND (reference sequence). With 1 base removed from V and 2 bases from J, the gap between germline ends came to 8 bases. CDR3 bases: TGTGCCAGTAGTATAGCTCAGTTACAAGAGACCCAGTACTTC. Its translation: CASSIAQLQETQYF.

This clone was detected only a few times. The CDR3: CASTGRWGGDNEQFF. CDR3 DNA: TGTGCCAGCACCGGAAGGTGGGGGGGAGACAATGAGCAGTTCTTC. The V gene is TRBV11-3, the J gene TRBJ2-1; 7 bases line up with TRBD2. Germline CDR1 SGHNT, CDR2 YENEEA. The CDR3 covers 15 residues. The V segment lost 7 bases and the J segment 5 bases; nucleotides outside the gene matches: 11.

The chain couples TRBV19 to TRBJ1-2; D gene ambiguous. The ends were cut back, 9 bases at V and 2 bases at J, with 16 bases in the middle. CDR1 and CDR2 (germline): LNHDA, SQIVND (reference sequence). This CDR3 has 14 residues. CDR3 protein: CASLSVRGNYGYTF. DNA for the CDR3: TGTGCCAGCCTCTCGGTACGGGGAAACTATGGCTACACCTTC.

This clone came up a few times. V and J are TRBV19 and TRBJ2-2, with D tentatively TRBD1 (6 bases). Germline-derived CDR1 and CDR2 are LNHDA and SQIVND (reference sequence). The CDR3 runs 15 residues. Trimming took 1 base from V and 6 from J, leaving 12 bases between them. The CDR3 here is CASSIGYRESGELFF. CDR3 coding DNA: TGTGCCAGTAGTATAGGGTACAGGGAATCCGGGGAGCTGTTTTTT.

This clone was recorded once. V gene TRBV19 combines with J gene TRBJ2-1, with 10 nucleotides matching TRBD1. The CDR3 runs to 16 residues. The J segment lost 9 bases and the V segment lost 6 bases, leaving 14 bases of the junction unmatched. CDR1 and CDR2 from the germline V gene are LNHDA and SQIVND (reference sequence). The DNA of the CDR3 is TGTGCCAGTAGCTGGTCGACAGGGGGCGGGGTTGGTGAGCAGTTCTTC. The encoded protein is CASSWSTGGGVGEQFF.

The rearrangement links TRBV9 to TRBJ2-5, with D maybe TRBD2 (6 bases). V shed 1 base and J shed 2 bases, with 18 bases lying between them. The CDR3 runs to 17 residues. Germline V gene data show CDR1 as SGDLS and CDR2 as YYNGEE. CDR3 nucleotide sequence: TGTGCCAGCAGCGTACACCCGGTGGGACTTCTACAAGAGACCCAGTACTTC. It translates to CASSVHPVGLLQETQYF.

The CDR3 loop reads CASSKQGASGYTF. The CDR3 DNA reads as TGTGCCAGCAGTAAACAGGGGGCGTCCGGCTACACCTTC. The chain has TRBV6-8 and TRBJ1-2; 9 nucleotides align to TRBD1. Trimming cost V 5 bases and J 8 bases; bases outside gene matches: 6. The CDR3 covers 13 residues. Germline V CDR1 and CDR2: MNHGY, SAAAGT.

This chain links TRBV28 with TRBJ1-2; 7 nucleotides align to TRBD1. After removal of 2 bases from V and 6 bases from J, the junction contained 6 bases not matched to a gene. CDR1 MDHEN and CDR2 SYDVKM come from the germline V gene. This CDR3 spans 14 amino acids. The DNA of the CDR3 is TGTGCCAGCAGTTTACCACAGGGGTGGCATGGCTACACCTTC. As protein: CASSLPQGWHGYTF.

V gene TRBV6-8 combines with J gene TRBJ2-7; 7 bases align to TRBD1. The CDR3 extends over 14 amino acids. The J segment lost 2 bases and the V segment lost 4 bases, leaving 5 bases of the junction unmatched. Germline V CDR1 and CDR2: MNHGY, SAAAGT. CDR3 sequence: CASSWSGTAYEQYF. The CDR3, as DNA: TGTGCCAGCAGTTGGTCCGGGACAGCCTACGAGCAGTACTTC.

J is TRBJ2-3 and V is TRBV15, with 8 bases fitting TRBD1. With 5 bases clipped from V and 3 bases from J, the junction kept 4 bases outside the gene matches. Germline CDR1 is LNHNV and CDR2 is YYDKDF (reference sequence). The length of the CDR3 is 14 residues. CDR3 amino acids: CATSPGGLTDTQYF. CDR3 nucleotides: TGTGCCACCAGCCCAGGGGGCTTGACAGATACGCAGTATTTT.

This clone is categorized as medium-sized (0.01 to 0.1%). This sequence joins TRBV28 and TRBJ1-5; tentatively, D is TRBD1 (6 bases). V lost 6 bases to trimming and J lost 7 bases, with 19 bases between them. CDR1 and CDR2 (germline): MDHEN, SYDVKM. This CDR3 comprises 15 residues. This chain's CDR3 is CASRTRGLGEQPQHF. DNA of the CDR3: TGTGCCAGCAGAACACGGGGGCTGGGAGAACAGCCCCAGCATTTT.

The chain links TRBV29-1 to TRBJ2-3; weak D call: TRBD1 (6 bases). In germline, CDR1 is SQVTM, CDR2 ANQGSEA. V lost 6 bases to trimming and J lost 8 bases, with 21 bases between them. CDR3 length: 14 residues. The CDR3 here is CSVVRDRQGGTQYF. As DNA, the CDR3 is TGCAGCGTAGTCCGGGACCGACAAGGGGGTACGCAGTATTTT.

This chain links TRBV7-6 with TRBJ2-1, with a weak D call TRBD1 (7 bases). Trimming shortened V by 8 bases and J by 4 bases, and 15 bases separated the two germline ends. The CDR3 covers 14 residues. Per the germline V gene, CDR1 is SGHVS and CDR2 is FNYEAQ. In DNA, the CDR3 is TGTGCCAGCCGCAGGGGGGATCCGTACAATGAGCAGTTCTTC. Protein sequence: CASRRGDPYNEQFF.

This clone is judged medium-sized. This chain links TRBV7-4 with TRBJ2-5; D unclear. The CDR3 covers 13 residues. V was shortened by 1 base and J by 5 bases, with 8 bases between the two germline ends. The germline V gene encodes CDR1 SGHVT and CDR2 SQSDAQ. Here the CDR3 DNA reads TGTGCCAGCAGCTTAGTCTTCGGGGAGACCCAGTACTTC. Its protein is CASSLVFGETQYF. The complete variable domain, with remaining parts taken from reference TRBV7-4 and TRBJ2-5, reads GAGVSQSPRYKVAKRGRDVALRCDSISGHVTLYWYRQTLGQGSEVLTYSQSDAQRDKSGRPSGRFSAERPERSVSTLKIQRTEQGDSAVYLCASSLVFGETQYFGPGTRLLVL.

The rearrangement uses TRBV10-1 and TRBJ2-1; D is perhaps TRBD1 or TRBD2 (6 bases each). Germline V gene lookup returns CDR1 WNHNN and CDR2 SYGVQD (reference sequence). The V and J ends lost 6 bases and 0 bases respectively, with 15 bases between them. CDR3 length: 16 amino acids. CDR3 amino acids: CASSVGRGVSYNEQFF. In nucleotides, the CDR3 is TGCGCCAGCAGCGTCGGAAGGGGGGTCTCCTACAATGAGCAGTTCTTC.

J is TRBJ1-4 and V is TRBV4-1; 9 positions agree with TRBD1. From germline, CDR1 is MGHRA and CDR2 YSYEKL. The CDR3 contains 17 residues. Trimming cost V 1 base and J 5 bases; bases outside gene matches: 8. CDR3 region: CASSQGTGGLENEKLFF. CDR3 sequence (DNA): TGCGCCAGCAGCCAAGGAACAGGGGGCTTGGAGAATGAAAAACTGTTTTTT.

The chain links TRBV11-3 to TRBJ1-1; no reliable D call. The CDR3 is 14 amino acids. The germline V gene encodes CDR1 SGHNT and CDR2 YENEEA. V was clipped by 2 bases and J by 1 base, with 8 bases between them. CDR3 sequence reads: CASSLPAANTEAFF. As DNA, the CDR3 is TGTGCCAGCAGCTTACCCGCAGCGAACACTGAAGCTTTCTTT.

This clone was observed a handful of times. CDR3 sequence: CASSEARGIKTQYF. The CDR3 DNA follows: TGTGCCAGCAGTGAAGCACGGGGTATCAAGACCCAGTACTTC. The rearrangement links TRBV9 to TRBJ2-5, with a weak D call TRBD2 (5 bases). CDR3 length equals 14 residues. V was shortened by 5 bases and J by 6 bases, with 17 bases between the two germline ends. Germline V gene lookup returns CDR1 SGDLS and CDR2 YYNGEE.

This clone is medium-sized by share. The genes are TRBV11-3 and TRBJ1-6, with TRBD1 identical over 9 bases. The CDR3 contains 14 residues. Germline lookup yields CDR1 SGHNT and CDR2 YENEEA. With 5 bases clipped from V and 9 bases from J, the junction kept 5 bases outside the gene matches. The DNA for the CDR3 is TGTGCCAGCAGCGAGGGACAGGGAGGTTCACCCCTCCACTTT. As protein: CASSEGQGGSPLHF.

This clone was detected only a few times. This sequence joins TRBV11-3 and TRBJ1-2, with 7 bases lining up with TRBD1. The germline gives CDR1 SGHNT, CDR2 YENEEA. The CDR3 covers 15 residues. With 5 bases clipped from V and 4 bases from J, the junction kept 10 bases outside the gene matches. The DNA for the CDR3 is TGTGCCAGCAGCCCGAGGAGGGGGCAGAGCTATGGCTACACCTTC. Protein: CASSPRRGQSYGYTF.

This clone has a handful of counts. The rearrangement joins TRBV6-8 to TRBJ2-7, with 14 bases aligning to TRBD2. Losses at the gene ends were 5 bases for V and 0 bases for J; bases not matched to a gene: 12. Per the germline V gene, CDR1 is MNHGY and CDR2 is SAAAGT. CDR3 length: 19 residues. CDR3 in amino acids: CASSKSRTSGGQSSYEQYF. The DNA for the CDR3 is TGTGCCAGCAGTAAATCACGGACTAGCGGGGGGCAGAGCTCCTACGAGCAGTACTTC.